The source of this T cell receptor (beta chain) is a study of T-cell memory formation after mild COVID-19. Whole-study findings and limits: CD4/CD8 balance characterized clones contracting day 15 to 85, and CD4+ skew characterized later expanders. Researchers found some responding clones in pre-infection memory, a sign that cross-reactive memory joined.

About this clonotype itself: No antigen is known for it.

Constant-segment primers were used for 5'RACE, and the resulting TCR alpha and TCR beta cDNA libraries carried sample barcodes and UMIs. MiXCR, applied by TCRdb to the 5' RACE reads, yields one record per CDR3 protein. The sample lists 400,000 to 500,000 distinct CDR3 sequences, 20% occurring once. Sequencing was carried out using PBMCs or a T cell subset sorted from them (not recorded which). The sequence came from an adult woman who had mild COVID-19 (a few samples of this study predate the infection). Cell type and time point are not known.

This CDR3 reads CATSDRRMVSGLTGELFF. As DNA, the CDR3 is TGTGCCACCAGTGATCGGCGGATGGTTAGCGGGTTAACCGGGGAGCTGTTTTTT. V gene TRBV24-1 combines with J gene TRBJ2-2; the match to TRBD2 covers 7 bases. The CDR3 extends over 18 amino acids. J gave up 5 bases and V 3 bases, and 14 bases lay outside the gene matches. Per the germline V gene, CDR1 is KGHDR and CDR2 is SFDVKD.